This TCR beta chain was sequenced during a study of tumor-infiltrating lymphocytes in glioblastoma multiforme (dated by TCRdb to about 2017). In the study overall: Whether intratumoral genomic heterogeneity fosters TIL diversity was tested through joint investigation of somatic mutations, TIL diversity and immune response activity. Study-wide findings and limitations: T cells were not sorted into functional subsets, and such sorting was noted by the authors as a future improvement. RNA-based TCR sequencing may distort clone frequencies because T cells carry unequal numbers of TCR transcripts. Generalizability is limited because the TCR and somatic mutation analysis included only one glioblastoma patient.

The AllPrep DNA/RNA mini kit was used to purify genomic DNA and total RNA at the same time from each of the approximately ten tumor samples. All RNA had OD 260/280 ratios above 1.9 and RNA integrity numbers above 6.5. Remarks on this clonotype: What antigen it recognizes has not been identified. Since a much larger clone is just one base distant, this may be a read error.

A modified ARM-PCR protocol with multiple V-beta primers and a C-beta primer was used to build TCRB libraries from RNA via three nested multiplex PCR rounds. ProtoScript II Reverse Transcriptase and a C-beta primer were used to synthesize TCRB-specific cDNA from 0.5 ug total RNA. For the TCRB libraries, no unique molecular identifiers were described. In the third PCR, barcodes and adapters were added over 25 cycles with Deep VentR (exo-) polymerase, and the 250-500 bp bands were then gel purified. An Illumina HiSeq 2500 was used to sequence the TCRB libraries with 250 bp paired-end reads. The paper's data handling went like this. The reads were cleaned with Trimmomatic, merged with FLASH and assigned V, D and J segments with MiGEC before being analyzed in VDJtools. The Shannon-Wiener diversity index, calculated using VDJtools, was used to quantify repertoire diversity. The raw public reads went through TCRdb reprocessing: fastp at Q25, MiXCR clone calling, in-frame beta chains kept. Rows are unified per CDR3 protein, each entry keeping the most common DNA and genes. It is TCRdb's table, rather than the study itself, that gives the V and J calls and clone size. The sample contains about 15,000 distinct CDR3 sequences, 73% of them found a single time. Jointly, the top ten make up roughly two fifths of the sample.

V has 5 bases trimmed and J has 7 bases trimmed; junction bases matching no gene number 7. Inclusive of the bounding cysteine and phenylalanine, the CDR3 is 14 residues long. Only the CDR3 DNA stays, 42 bases, in frame from base 1. CDR1 and CDR2 (SGHNT, YENEEA) derive from the germline V gene. The sequence was collected from a male donor with glioblastoma. The sequenced material came from brain tumor tissue. Rearrangement joined TRBV11-3 to TRBJ2-2, with TRBD1 matching 7 junction bases. The DNA sequence is given as TGTGCCAGCAGCCGACGCCAGGGGGTCGGGGAGCTGTTTTTT. Its translation reads: CASSRRQGVGELFF.